This is a list of T cell receptor beta chains from one sample in a study of blood T cell repertoires in COVID-19. Clones were read by immunoSEQ multiplex PCR, and TCRdb kept only the in-frame ones, dropping some. The top ten hold around 6.7% of the sample, which has roughly 77,000 clones, around 89% seen once. The sequencing sample was made of peripheral blood. The receptors were sampled from an elderly woman with active COVID-19. The CDR3 runs from the conserved cysteine through the conserved F or W. The D gene is left open where the match is weak. The listing skips clone size in some rows; elsewhere it reads once, few, many or a size class.

TRBV28	NA	TRBD2	TRBJ2-5	TGTGCCAGCAGTCCGTTGGCGGGAGGTTGGGAGACCCAGTACTTC	CASSPLAGGWETQYF
TRBV19	NA	NA	TRBJ1-1	TGTGCCAGTAGTAGTAGGGGGAGGGGGACTGAAGCTTTCTTT	CASSSRGRGTEAFF
TRBV2	NA	TRBD1	TRBJ2-7	TGTGCCAGCAGTCGGGATATTGAGGGACAGGTCACCTACGAGCAGTACTTC	CASSRDIEGQVTYEQYF
TRBV28	NA	NA	TRBJ1-4	TGTGCCAGCAGTGGACAGTCTGCAACTAATGAAAAACTGTTTTTT	CASSGQSATNEKLFF
TRBV25-1	once	NA	TRBJ1-1	TGTGCCAGCAGGGCGGACAGACTAAACACTGAAGCTTTCTTT	CASRADRLNTEAFF
TRBV6-2/TRBV6-3	NA	TRBD1	TRBJ2-7	TGTGCCAGCAGTTACGGGGGGACAGGGAGATCCCCCTACGAGCAGTACTTC	CASSYGGTGRSPYEQYF
TRBV19	NA	NA	TRBJ1-4	TGTGCCAGTGCCGGGATTGCAACTAATGAAAAACTGTTTTTT	CASAGIATNEKLFF
TRBV4-2	NA	NA	TRBJ2-5	TGTGCCAGCAGCCAAGCGGACGCGGGTTGGGAGACCCAGTACTTC	CASSQADAGWETQYF
TRBV7-9	NA	TRBD1	TRBJ2-5	TGTGCCAGCAGCAGGGGACAGGGGGGAGAGACCCAGTACTTC	CASSRGQGGETQYF
TRBV5-6	NA	NA	TRBJ1-1	TGTGCCAGCAGCCGACGGAGTAACACTGAAGCTTTCTTT	CASSRRSNTEAFF
TRBV11-3	NA	TRBD2	TRBJ2-2	TGTGCCAGCAGCTTAGATCGGAGACTAGCGGGCACCGGGGAGCTGTTTTTT	CASSLDRRLAGTGELFF
TRBV6-5	NA	NA	TRBJ1-4	TGTGCCAGCAGCAGGTCCCTAAGGACTAATGAAAAACTGTTTTTT	CASSRSLRTNEKLFF
TRBV5-1	NA	TRBD2	TRBJ2-7	TGCGCCAGCATACTCCGACTAGCGGGCCTTCGGGAGCAGTACTTC	CASILRLAGLREQYF
TRBV11-2	NA	TRBD2	TRBJ2-5	TGTGCCAGCAGCAAGACTAGCGGGGTCCAAGGTACCCAGTACTTC	CASSKTSGVQGTQYF
TRBV4-1	NA	NA	TRBJ2-4	TGCGCCAGCAGCCAAGATCGTGGTCAGGGAGCGGGAAACATTCAGTACTTC	CASSQDRGQGAGNIQYF
TRBV2	NA	NA	TRBJ2-3	TGTGCCAGCAGTTTGGAAGGACAAAGCACAGATACGCAGTATTTT	CASSLEGQSTDTQYF
TRBV24-1	NA	TRBD1	TRBJ1-2	TGTGCCACCAGTGAGGGGACAGGAGGTTTTTATGGCTACACCTTC	CATSEGTGGFYGYTF
TRBV24-1	once	NA	TRBJ2-1	TGTGCCACCAGTGATTTAACCGCCGGGTACAATGAGCAGTTCTTC	CATSDLTAGYNEQFF
TRBV5-1	NA	NA	TRBJ2-5	TGCGCCAGCAGCCTTAACCCGGGGTCCGAAGAGACCCAGTACTTC	CASSLNPGSEETQYF
TRBV4-2	NA	TRBD2	TRBJ2-7	TGTGCCAGCAGCCAAGATTCCGGGAGGGACCTCTCCTACGAGCAGTACTTC	CASSQDSGRDLSYEQYF
TRBV5-6	NA	TRBD2	TRBJ2-3	TGTGCCAGCAGCTTGGTAGCGGGAGGAACAGATACGCAGTATTTT	CASSLVAGGTDTQYF
TRBV2	NA	TRBD1	TRBJ2-5	TGTGCCAGCAGTGGAAGCCCCGGGACAGGGGGGGAGACCCAGTACTTC	CASSGSPGTGGETQYF